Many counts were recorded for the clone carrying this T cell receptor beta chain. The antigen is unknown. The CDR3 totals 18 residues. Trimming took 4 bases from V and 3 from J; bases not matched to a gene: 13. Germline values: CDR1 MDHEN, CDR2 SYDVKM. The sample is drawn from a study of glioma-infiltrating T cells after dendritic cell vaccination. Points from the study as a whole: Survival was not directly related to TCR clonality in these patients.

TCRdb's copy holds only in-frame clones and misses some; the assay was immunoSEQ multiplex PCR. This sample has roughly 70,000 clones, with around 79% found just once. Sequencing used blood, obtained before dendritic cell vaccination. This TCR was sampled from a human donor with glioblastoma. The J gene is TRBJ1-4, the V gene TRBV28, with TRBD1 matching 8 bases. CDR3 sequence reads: CASSYGPDQGAANEKLFF. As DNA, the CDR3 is TGTGCCAGCAGTTACGGCCCCGACCAGGGGGCGGCTAATGAAAAACTGTTTTTT.